This T cell receptor beta chain was captured by sequencing in a study of blood T cell repertoires in COVID-19. Whole-study context: Both acute and convalescent COVID-19 samples were obtained from the United States, Italy and Spain. PBMCs, B-cell-depleted T cells, or T cells provided the cDNA or gDNA that made up the material.

Per the authors' pipeline: Scientists estimated how many nucleated cells there were by amplifying reference gene primers. Using immunoSEQ multiplex PCR, the repertoire was profiled, and TCRdb retains in-frame clones only, with some absent. V, J and clone size were drawn from that table, and D and trimming were deduced from the DNA. The table has some 83,000 clones, 85% to 90% seen once. V lost 3 bases and J lost 3; bases outside the gene matches: 6. The germline CDR1 and CDR2 sequences are KGHDR and SFDVKD. This CDR3 has 16 residues. Material: peripheral blood. This chain links TRBV24-1 with TRBJ2-3, with 9 bases matching TRBD2. The clonotype originates from an elderly man with active or convalescent COVID-19. The CDR3 bases are TGTGCCACCAGTGATCCGAAGGGACTAGCAACAGATACGCAGTATTTT. Amino acid sequence: CATSDPKGLATDTQYF.